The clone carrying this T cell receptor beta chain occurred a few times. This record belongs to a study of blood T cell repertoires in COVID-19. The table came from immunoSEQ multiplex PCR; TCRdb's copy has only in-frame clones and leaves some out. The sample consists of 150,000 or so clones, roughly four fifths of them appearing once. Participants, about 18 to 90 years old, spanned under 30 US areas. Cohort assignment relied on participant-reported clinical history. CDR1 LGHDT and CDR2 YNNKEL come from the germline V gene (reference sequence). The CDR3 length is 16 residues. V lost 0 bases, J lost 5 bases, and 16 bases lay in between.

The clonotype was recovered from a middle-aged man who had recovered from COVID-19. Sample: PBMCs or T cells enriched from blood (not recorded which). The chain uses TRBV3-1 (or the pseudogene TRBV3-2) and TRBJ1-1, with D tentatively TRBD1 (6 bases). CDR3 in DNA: TGTGCCAGCAGCCAAGATGCCAAGGGGGTTTGGACTGAAGCTTTCTTT. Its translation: CASSQDAKGVWTEAFF.